This TCR beta chain was sequenced during a study of monozygotic twins with inflammatory bowel disease. General study findings and limits: Varied immunosuppressive treatments among patients may have increased repertoire variability. Relative to healthy twins, IBD patients had fewer clonotypes in common with others, a gap that was especially apparent with disease activity.

TCRdb reprocessed the 5' RACE reads, with one entry per CDR3 protein and no DNA. The sample table sets out over 350,000 distinct CDR3 sequences. Blood was collected, roughly 2.5 ml per donor. The CDR3 runs to 14 residues. Germline V gene lookup returns CDR1 MNHEY and CDR2 SVGAGI. On this clonotype itself: What it binds is unknown.

This TCR was sampled from a human donor with ulcerative colitis or Crohn's disease, or a healthy co-twin of an affected twin (not recorded which). The V and J genes are TRBV6-5 and TRBJ2-4; the D call from TCRdb, TRBD1, cannot be confirmed without DNA. Material for sequencing was blood. The CDR3 region is CASSYRKQGGIQYF.